The rows below give T cell receptor beta chains drawn from one sample of a study of OX40 agonist ivuxolimab in advanced cancers. The data were produced by immunoSEQ multiplex PCR, yet TCRdb's version contains in-frame clones alone and is incomplete. This sample has roughly 15,000 clones, with more than 70% found just once. The input for sequencing was CD4+ or CD8+ T cells sorted from blood, taken in a trial of the OX40 agonist ivuxolimab. Receptors were obtained from an adult with an advanced solid tumor such as melanoma, head and neck, liver or kidney cancer. The CDR3 runs from the conserved cysteine through the conserved F or W. A D gene is named only where the DNA matches it firmly. Clone sizes are given selectively: once, few, many, or a class where the clone is expanded.

CDR3aa: CASSSTGTGLRVAYGYTF
CDR3nt: TGTGCCAGCAGCTCCACCGGGACAGGGTTGAGGGTTGCCTATGGCTACACCTTC
abundance: -
v_gene: TRBV7-6
d_gene: TRBD1
j_gene: TRBJ1-2

CDR3aa: CASSSVGDEQFF
CDR3nt: TGTGCCAGCAGCTCCGTCGGCGATGAGCAGTTCTTC
abundance: -
v_gene: TRBV11-2
d_gene: -
j_gene: TRBJ2-1

CDR3aa: CASSRVYTSSGNTIYF
CDR3nt: TGCGCCAGCAGCCGAGTGTATACGAGCTCTGGAAACACCATATATTTT
abundance: -
v_gene: TRBV4-1
d_gene: -
j_gene: TRBJ1-3

CDR3aa: CASSDLNSPLHF
CDR3nt: TGTGCCAGCAGTGACCTTAATTCACCCCTCCACTTT
abundance: -
v_gene: TRBV28
d_gene: -
j_gene: TRBJ1-6

CDR3aa: CASSPSDRDNYGYTF
CDR3nt: TGCGCCAGCAGCCCTTCGGACAGGGACAACTATGGCTACACCTTC
abundance: -
v_gene: TRBV4-3
d_gene: TRBD1
j_gene: TRBJ1-2

CDR3aa: CASSLEGKPYEQYF
CDR3nt: TGCGCCAGCAGCTTGGAGGGAAAACCCTACGAGCAGTACTTC
abundance: -
v_gene: TRBV5-1
d_gene: -
j_gene: TRBJ2-7

CDR3aa: CASSVVGGSTEAFF
CDR3nt: TGTGCCAGCAGCGTAGTTGGGGGGTCCACTGAAGCTTTCTTT
abundance: -
v_gene: TRBV9
d_gene: -
j_gene: TRBJ1-1

CDR3aa: CASSYLGDPYRETQYF
CDR3nt: TGTGCCAGCAGTTACTTGGGAGATCCCTACAGGGAGACCCAGTACTTC
abundance: -
v_gene: TRBV6-5
d_gene: -
j_gene: TRBJ2-5

CDR3aa: CAISEPQRGTDTQYF
CDR3nt: TGTGCCATCAGTGAGCCCCAGCGGGGCACAGATACGCAGTATTTT
abundance: few
v_gene: TRBV10-3
d_gene: -
j_gene: TRBJ2-3

CDR3aa: CASSIGLAGDNEQFF
CDR3nt: TGTGCCAGTAGTATCGGACTAGCGGGGGACAATGAGCAGTTCTTC
abundance: -
v_gene: TRBV19
d_gene: TRBD2
j_gene: TRBJ2-1

CDR3aa: CASSPGPIQETQYF
CDR3nt: TGCGCCAGCAGCCCAGGACCGATACAAGAGACCCAGTACTTC
abundance: -
v_gene: TRBV4-1
d_gene: -
j_gene: TRBJ2-5

CDR3aa: CASSEGSLHAYGYTF
CDR3nt: TGTGCCAGCAGCGAGGGTTCGCTACATGCCTATGGCTACACCTTC
abundance: -
v_gene: TRBV11-2
d_gene: -
j_gene: TRBJ1-2

CDR3aa: CAIIPRGVYEQYF
CDR3nt: TGTGCCATCATCCCGCGAGGGGTGTACGAGCAGTACTTC
abundance: -
v_gene: TRBV10-3
d_gene: -
j_gene: TRBJ2-7

CDR3aa: CASSPPGQGYEQYF
CDR3nt: TGTGCCAGCAGCCCACCGGGACAGGGCTACGAGCAGTACTTC
abundance: -
v_gene: TRBV7-9
d_gene: TRBD1
j_gene: TRBJ2-7

CDR3aa: CASSKPQSRANVLTF
CDR3nt: TGCGCCAGCAGCAAACCACAAAGTCGGGCCAACGTCCTGACTTTC
abundance: -
v_gene: TRBV4-1
d_gene: -
j_gene: TRBJ2-6

CDR3aa: CASIEGTEAFF
CDR3nt: TGTGCCAGCATTGAGGGCACTGAAGCTTTCTTT
abundance: -
v_gene: TRBV25-1
d_gene: -
j_gene: TRBJ1-1

CDR3aa: CASSPKGTYQETRYF
CDR3nt: TGTGCCAGCAGCCCGAAGGGGACTTACCAAGAGACCCGGTACTTC
abundance: -
v_gene: TRBV13
d_gene: -
j_gene: TRBJ2-5

CDR3aa: CASDTALGVETQYF
CDR3nt: TGTGCCAGCGATACGGCCCTAGGGGTAGAGACCCAGTACTTC
abundance: -
v_gene: TRBV28
d_gene: -
j_gene: TRBJ2-5

CDR3aa: CASSPDRGYTEAFF
CDR3nt: TGTGCCAGCAGCCCGGACAGGGGCTACACTGAAGCTTTCTTT
abundance: -
v_gene: TRBV2
d_gene: TRBD1
j_gene: TRBJ1-1

CDR3aa: CASSRVIGNTIYF
CDR3nt: TGTGCCAGTTCTCGGGTCATCGGAAACACCATATATTTT
abundance: few
v_gene: TRBV19
d_gene: -
j_gene: TRBJ1-3